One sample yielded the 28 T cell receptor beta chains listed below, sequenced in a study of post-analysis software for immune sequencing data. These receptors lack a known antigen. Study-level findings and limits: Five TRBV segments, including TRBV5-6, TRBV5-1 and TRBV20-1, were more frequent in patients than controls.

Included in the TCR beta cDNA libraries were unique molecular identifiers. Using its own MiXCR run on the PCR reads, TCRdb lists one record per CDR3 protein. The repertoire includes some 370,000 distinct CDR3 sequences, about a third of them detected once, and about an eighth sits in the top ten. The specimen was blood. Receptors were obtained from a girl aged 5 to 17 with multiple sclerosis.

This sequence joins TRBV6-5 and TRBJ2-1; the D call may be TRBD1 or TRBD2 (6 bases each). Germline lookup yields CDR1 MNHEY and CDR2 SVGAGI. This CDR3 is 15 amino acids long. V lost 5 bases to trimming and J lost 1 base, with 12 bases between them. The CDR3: CASSRTGTSYNEQFF. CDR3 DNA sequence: TGTGCCAGCAGTCGAACAGGGACTTCCTACAATGAGCAGTTCTTC.

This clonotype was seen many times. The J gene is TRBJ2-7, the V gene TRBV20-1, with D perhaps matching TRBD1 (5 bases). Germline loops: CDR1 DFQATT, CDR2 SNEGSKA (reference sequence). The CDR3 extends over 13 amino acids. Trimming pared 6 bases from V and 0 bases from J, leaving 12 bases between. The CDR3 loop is CSATNRSSYEQYF. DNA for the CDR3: TGCAGTGCCACTAACAGGAGCTCCTACGAGCAGTACTTC.

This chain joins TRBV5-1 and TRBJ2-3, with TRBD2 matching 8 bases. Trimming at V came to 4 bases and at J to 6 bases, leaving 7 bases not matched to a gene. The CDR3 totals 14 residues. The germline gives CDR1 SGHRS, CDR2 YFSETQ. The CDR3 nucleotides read TGCGCCAGCAGCCCGGGACTAGGAGCTGATACGCAGTATTTT. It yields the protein CASSPGLGADTQYF. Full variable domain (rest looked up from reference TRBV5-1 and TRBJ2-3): KAGVTQTPRYLIKTRGQQVTLSCSPISGHRSVSWYQQTPGQGLQFLFEYFSETQRNKGNFPGRFSGRQFSNSRSEMNVSTLELGDSALYLCASSPGLGADTQYFGPGTRLTVL.

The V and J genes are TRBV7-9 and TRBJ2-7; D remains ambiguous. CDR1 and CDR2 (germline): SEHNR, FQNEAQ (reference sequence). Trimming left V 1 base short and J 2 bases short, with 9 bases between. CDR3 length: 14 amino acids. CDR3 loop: CASSLVPGPYEQYF. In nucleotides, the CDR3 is TGTGCCAGCAGCTTAGTCCCGGGCCCCTACGAGCAGTACTTC.

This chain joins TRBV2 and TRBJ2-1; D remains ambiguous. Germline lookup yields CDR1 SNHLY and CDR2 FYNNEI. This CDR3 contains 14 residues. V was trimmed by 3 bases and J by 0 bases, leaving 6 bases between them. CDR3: CASSETSSYNEQFF. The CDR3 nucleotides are TGTGCCAGCAGTGAGACAAGCTCCTACAATGAGCAGTTCTTC.

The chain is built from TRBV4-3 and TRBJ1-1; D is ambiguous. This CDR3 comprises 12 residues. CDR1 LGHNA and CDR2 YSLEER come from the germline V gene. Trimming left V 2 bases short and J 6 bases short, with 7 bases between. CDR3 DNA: TGCGCCAGCAGCCAAAGCCGGGCTGAAGCTTTCTTT. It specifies CASSQSRAEAFF.

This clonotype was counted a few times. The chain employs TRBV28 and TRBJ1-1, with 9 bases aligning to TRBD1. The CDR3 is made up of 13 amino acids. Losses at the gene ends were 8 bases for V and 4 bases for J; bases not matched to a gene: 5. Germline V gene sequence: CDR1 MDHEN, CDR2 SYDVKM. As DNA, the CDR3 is TGTGCCAGCCGTGGACAGGGGATCACTGAAGCTTTCTTT. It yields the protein CASRGQGITEAFF. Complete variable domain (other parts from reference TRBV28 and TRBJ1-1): DVKVTQSSRYLVKRTGEKVFLECVQDMDHENMFWYRQDPGLGLRLIYFSYDVKMKEKGDIPEGYSVSREKKERFSLILESASTNQTSMYLCASRGQGITEAFFGQGTRLTVV.

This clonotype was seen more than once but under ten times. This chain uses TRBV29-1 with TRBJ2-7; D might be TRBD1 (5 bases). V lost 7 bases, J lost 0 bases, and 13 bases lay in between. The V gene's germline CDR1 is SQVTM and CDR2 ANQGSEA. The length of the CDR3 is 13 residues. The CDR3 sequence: CSAAWQGSYEQYF. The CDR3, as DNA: TGCAGCGCTGCTTGGCAGGGCTCCTACGAGCAGTACTTC.

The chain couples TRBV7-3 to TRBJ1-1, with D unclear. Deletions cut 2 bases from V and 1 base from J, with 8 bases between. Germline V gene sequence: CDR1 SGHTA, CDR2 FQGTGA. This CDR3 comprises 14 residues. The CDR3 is CASSLDAGNTEAFF. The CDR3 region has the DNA TGTGCCAGCAGCTTAGACGCAGGGAACACTGAAGCTTTCTTT. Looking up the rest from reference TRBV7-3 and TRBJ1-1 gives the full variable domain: GAGVSQTPSNKVTEKGKYVELRCDPISGHTALYWYRQSLGQGPEFLIYFQGTGAADDSGLPNDRFFAVRPEGSVSTLKIQRTERGDSAVYLCASSLDAGNTEAFFGQGTRLTVV.

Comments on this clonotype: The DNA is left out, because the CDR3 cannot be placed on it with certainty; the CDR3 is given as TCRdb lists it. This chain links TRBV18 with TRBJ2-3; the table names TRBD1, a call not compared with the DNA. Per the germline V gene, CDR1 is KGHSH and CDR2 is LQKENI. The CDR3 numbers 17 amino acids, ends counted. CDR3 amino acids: CASSLRARVRTHDTQYF.

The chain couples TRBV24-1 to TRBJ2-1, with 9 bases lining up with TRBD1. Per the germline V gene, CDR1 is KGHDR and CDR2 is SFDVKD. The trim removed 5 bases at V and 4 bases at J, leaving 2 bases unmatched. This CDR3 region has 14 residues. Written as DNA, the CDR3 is TGTGCCACCAGTGGGACAGGGGTTTACAATGAGCAGTTCTTC. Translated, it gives CATSGTGVYNEQFF.

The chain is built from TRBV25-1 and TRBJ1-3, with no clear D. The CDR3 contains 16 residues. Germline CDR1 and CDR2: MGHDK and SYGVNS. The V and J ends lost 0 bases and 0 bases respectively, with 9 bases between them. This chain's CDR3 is CASSEYQASSGNTIYF. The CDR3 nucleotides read TGTGCCAGCAGTGAATATCAGGCGAGCTCTGGAAACACCATATATTTT. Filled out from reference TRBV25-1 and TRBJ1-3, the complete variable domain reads EADIYQTPRYLVIGTGKKITLECSQTMGHDKMYWYQQDPGMELHLIHYSYGVNSTEKGDLSSESTVSRIRTEHFPLTLESARPSHTSQYLCASSEYQASSGNTIYFGEGSWLTVV.

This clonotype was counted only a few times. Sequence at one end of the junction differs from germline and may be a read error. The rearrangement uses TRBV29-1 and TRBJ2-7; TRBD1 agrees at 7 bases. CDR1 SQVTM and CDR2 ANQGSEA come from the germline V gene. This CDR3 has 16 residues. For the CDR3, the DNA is TGCAGCGTTCATAAGGGGGCAAGGAGGACTCAAGAGACCCAGTATTTC. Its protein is CSVHKGARRTQETQYF.

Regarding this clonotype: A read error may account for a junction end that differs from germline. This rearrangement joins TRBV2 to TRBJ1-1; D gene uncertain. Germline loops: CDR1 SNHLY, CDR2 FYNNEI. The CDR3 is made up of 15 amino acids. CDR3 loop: CASRLEGQPNTEVFF. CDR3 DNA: TGTGCCAGCCGGTTAGAGGGTCAACCGAACACTGAAGTTTTCTTT. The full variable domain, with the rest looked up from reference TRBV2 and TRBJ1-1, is EPEVTQTPSHQVTQMGQEVILRCVPISNHLYFYWYRQILGQKVEFLVSFYNNEISEKSEIFDDQFSVERPDGSNFTLKIRSTKLEDSAMYFCASRLEGQPNTEVFFGQGTRLTVV.

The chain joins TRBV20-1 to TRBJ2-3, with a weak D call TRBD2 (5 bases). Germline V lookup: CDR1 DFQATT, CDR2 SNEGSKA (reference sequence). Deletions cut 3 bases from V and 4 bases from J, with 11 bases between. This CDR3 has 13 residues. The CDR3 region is CSARIGKPDTQYF. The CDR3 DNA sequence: TGCAGTGCTAGGATCGGGAAGCCAGATACGCAGTATTTT.

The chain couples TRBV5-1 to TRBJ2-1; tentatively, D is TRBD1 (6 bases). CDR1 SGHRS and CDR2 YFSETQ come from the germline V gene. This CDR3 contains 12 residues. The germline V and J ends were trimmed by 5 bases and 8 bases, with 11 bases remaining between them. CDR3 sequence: CASSFTGHEQFF. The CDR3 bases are TGCGCCAGCAGTTTTACAGGGCATGAGCAGTTCTTC.

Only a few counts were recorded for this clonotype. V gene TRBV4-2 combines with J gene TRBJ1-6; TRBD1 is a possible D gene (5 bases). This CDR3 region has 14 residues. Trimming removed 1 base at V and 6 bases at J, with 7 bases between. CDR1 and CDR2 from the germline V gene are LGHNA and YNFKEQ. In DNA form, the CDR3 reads TGTGCCAGCAGCCAAGGAGGGGTTAATTCACCCCTCCACTTT. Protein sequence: CASSQGGVNSPLHF.

The CDR3 spells CASKSTGTATEAFF. The CDR3 DNA reads TGTGCCAGCAAGTCTACCGGGACTGCGACTGAAGCTTTCTTT. The chain has TRBV6-1 and TRBJ1-1; tentatively, D is TRBD1 (5 bases). From germline, CDR1 is MNHNS and CDR2 SASEGT. CDR3 length: 14 residues. V dropped 7 bases and J dropped 5 bases, with 17 bases sitting between them.

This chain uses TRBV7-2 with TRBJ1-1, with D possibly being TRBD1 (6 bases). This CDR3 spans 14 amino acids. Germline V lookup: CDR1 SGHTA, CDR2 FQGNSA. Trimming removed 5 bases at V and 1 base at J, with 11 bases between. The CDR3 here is CASSLGQKNTEAFF. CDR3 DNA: TGTGCCAGCAGCCTCGGACAGAAGAACACTGAAGCTTTCTTT. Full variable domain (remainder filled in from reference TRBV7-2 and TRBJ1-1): GAGVSQSPSNKVTEKGKDVELRCDPISGHTALYWYRQSLGQGLEFLIYFQGNSAPDKSGLPSDRFSAERTGGSVSTLTIQRTQQEDSAVYLCASSLGQKNTEAFFGQGTRLTVV.

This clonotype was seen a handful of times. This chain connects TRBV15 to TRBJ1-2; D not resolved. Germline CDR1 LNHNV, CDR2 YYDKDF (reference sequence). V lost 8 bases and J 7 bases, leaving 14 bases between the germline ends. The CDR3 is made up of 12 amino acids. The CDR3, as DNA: TGTGCCACCGCCGAAAGACTAAGTGGCTACACCTTC. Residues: CATAERLSGYTF.

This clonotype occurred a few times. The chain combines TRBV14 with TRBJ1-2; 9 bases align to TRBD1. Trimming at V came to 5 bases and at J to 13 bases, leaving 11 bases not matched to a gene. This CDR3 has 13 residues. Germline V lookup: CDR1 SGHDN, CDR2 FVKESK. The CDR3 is CASSSLDRGVATF. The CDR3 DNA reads TGTGCCAGCAGCTCCTTGGACAGGGGAGTCGCCACCTTC.

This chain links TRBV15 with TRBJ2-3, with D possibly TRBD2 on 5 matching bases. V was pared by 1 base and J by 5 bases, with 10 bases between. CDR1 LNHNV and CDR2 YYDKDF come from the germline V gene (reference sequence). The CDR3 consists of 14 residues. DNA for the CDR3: TGTGCCACCAGCAGAGGAGGGCGAGGAGATACGCAGTATTTT. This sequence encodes CATSRGGRGDTQYF.

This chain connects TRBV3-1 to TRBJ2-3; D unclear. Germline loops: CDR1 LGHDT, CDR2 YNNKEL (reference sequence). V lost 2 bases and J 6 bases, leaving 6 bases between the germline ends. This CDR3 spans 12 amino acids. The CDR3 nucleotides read TGTGCCAGCAGCCAACGGATCGATACGCAGTATTTT. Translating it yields CASSQRIDTQYF.

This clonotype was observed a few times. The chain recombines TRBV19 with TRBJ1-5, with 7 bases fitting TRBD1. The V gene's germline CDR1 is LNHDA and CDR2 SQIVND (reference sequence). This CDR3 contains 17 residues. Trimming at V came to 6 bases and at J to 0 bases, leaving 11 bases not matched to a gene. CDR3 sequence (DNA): TGTGCCAGTAGGCCAACAGGGGTGGGGGGTAGCAATCAGCCCCAGCATTTT. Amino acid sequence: CASRPTGVGGSNQPQHF.

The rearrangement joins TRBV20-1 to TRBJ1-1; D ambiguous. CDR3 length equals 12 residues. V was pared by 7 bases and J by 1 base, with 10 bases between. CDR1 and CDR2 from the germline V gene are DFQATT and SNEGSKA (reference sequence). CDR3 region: CSVTTANTEAFF. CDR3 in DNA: TGCAGTGTAACCACAGCGAACACTGAAGCTTTCTTT.

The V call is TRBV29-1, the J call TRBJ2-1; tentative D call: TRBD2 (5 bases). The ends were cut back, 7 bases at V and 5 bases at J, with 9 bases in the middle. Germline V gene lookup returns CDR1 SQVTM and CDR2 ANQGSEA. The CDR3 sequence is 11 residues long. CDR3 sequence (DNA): TGCAGCGCCGGGGATAACAATGAGCAGTTCTTC. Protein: CSAGDNNEQFF.

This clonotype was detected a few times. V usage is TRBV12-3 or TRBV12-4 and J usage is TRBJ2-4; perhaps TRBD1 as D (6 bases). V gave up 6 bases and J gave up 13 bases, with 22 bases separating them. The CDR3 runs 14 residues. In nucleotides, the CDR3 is TGTGCCAGCAGCCGATCTGACAGGTCTTTCGGGCAGTACTTC. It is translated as CASSRSDRSFGQYF.

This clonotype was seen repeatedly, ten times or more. The CDR3 region has the DNA TGCGCCAGCAGCTACGGCACAGATACGCAGTATTTT. It is translated as CASSYGTDTQYF. The V and J genes are TRBV5-1 and TRBJ2-3, with D unclear. This CDR3 comprises 12 residues. Trimming left V 3 bases short and J 1 base short, with 3 bases between. Germline loops: CDR1 SGHRS, CDR2 YFSETQ.